A selection of T cell receptor beta chains follows, all from one sample in a study of T cell repertoires in cytomegalovirus infection. One entry per CDR3 protein, called by TCRdb with MiXCR from the reads. The table has 630,000 or so distinct CDR3 sequences, roughly 24% seen once. Sequencing input: CD8+ T cells from PBMCs. The origin of the receptors is a human donor in good health (CMV status not recorded). Some clones in this sample may be carry-over from other donors' samples. Each CDR3 is given with its conserved first and last residue. A D gene is named only where the DNA matches it firmly. Not all rows give a size; the values are once, few, many and, for expanded clones, a class.

j_gene: TRBJ2-5
v_gene: TRBV7-6
d_gene: TRBD1
abundance: many
CDR3nt: TGTGCCAGCAGCAAGACCGGGACAGGGGGCGCAGAGACCCAGTACTTC
CDR3aa: CASSKTGTGGAETQYF

j_gene: TRBJ2-7
v_gene: TRBV15
d_gene: -
abundance: few
CDR3nt: TGTGCCACCAGCAGAACAGGGTCCTGGCAAGGTCCCCGGGGGGAGCAGTACTTC
CDR3aa: CATSRTGSWQGPRGEQYF

j_gene: TRBJ2-2
v_gene: TRBV27
d_gene: -
abundance: -
CDR3nt: TGTGCCAGCAGCCTCTGGGACGGCGACGCCGGGGAGCTGTTTTTT
CDR3aa: CASSLWDGDAGELFF

j_gene: TRBJ1-1
v_gene: TRBV20-1
d_gene: -
abundance: -
CDR3nt: TGCAGTGCTAGAGTTCGTGGTACTGAAGCTTTCTTT
CDR3aa: CSARVRGTEAFF

j_gene: TRBJ1-1
v_gene: TRBV6-2/TRBV6-3
d_gene: TRBD1
abundance: few
CDR3nt: TGTGCCAGCAGCCGAACAGGGGACGGGAATTTGGACACTGAAGCTTTCTTT
CDR3aa: CASSRTGDGNLDTEAFF

j_gene: TRBJ2-7
v_gene: TRBV5-4
d_gene: -
abundance: few
CDR3nt: TGTGCCAGCAGCGCGGACAAATACTACGAGCAGTACTTC
CDR3aa: CASSADKYYEQYF

j_gene: TRBJ2-7
v_gene: TRBV6-2/TRBV6-3
d_gene: TRBD2
abundance: few
CDR3nt: TGTGCCAGCACAATCCGTCCTCTTGGACTAGCGGTTTACGAGCAGTACTTC
CDR3aa: CASTIRPLGLAVYEQYF

j_gene: TRBJ1-1
v_gene: TRBV6-5
d_gene: TRBD1
abundance: few
CDR3nt: TGTGCCAGCAGTTACCGCGACAGGGACTCTGAAGCTTTCTTT
CDR3aa: CASSYRDRDSEAFF

j_gene: TRBJ2-5
v_gene: TRBV12-3/TRBV12-4
d_gene: -
abundance: few
CDR3nt: TGTGCCAGCAGTTTGGAAGTTCAAGAGACCCAGTACTTC
CDR3aa: CASSLEVQETQYF

j_gene: TRBJ2-1
v_gene: TRBV5-1
d_gene: -
abundance: few
CDR3nt: TGCGCCAGCAGCTTGGGACAGTCAGTTATCGATGAGCAGTTCTTC
CDR3aa: CASSLGQSVIDEQFF